These 23 T cell receptor beta chains were all obtained from the same sample, sequenced in a study of T cell repertoires in cytomegalovirus infection. Using its own MiXCR run on the reads, TCRdb lists one record per CDR3 protein. The sample contains some 130,000 distinct CDR3 sequences, roughly 32% of which appear only once. Their specific antigens are unknown. The material was CD8+ T cells from cultured PBMCs, obtained from culture after CMV antigen stimulation. These receptors all come from a human donor in good health (CMV status not recorded). Some clones in this sample may be carry-over from other donors' samples.

The chain employs TRBV2 and TRBJ1-2; 8 bases align to TRBD1. The germline CDR1 and CDR2 sequences are SNHLY and FYNNEI. This CDR3 has 17 residues. V lost 0 bases and J lost 4; bases outside the gene matches: 10. In DNA form, the CDR3 reads TGTGCCAGCAGTGAAGCGGACGGGACAGGAGGTTTCTATGGCTACACCTTC. As protein: CASSEADGTGGFYGYTF.

This clonotype was recorded at least ten times. This chain uses TRBV6-5 with TRBJ1-2; D remains ambiguous. The CDR3 has 14 residues. The ends were cut back, 0 bases at V and 4 bases at J, with 9 bases in the middle. Per germline, CDR1 MNHEY and CDR2 SVGAGI. DNA of the CDR3: TGTGCCAGCAGTTACTCCCGCCGGGGCTATGGCTACACCTTC. Translating gives CASSYSRRGYGYTF.

This clonotype was seen at least ten times. The V call is TRBV7-8, the J call TRBJ2-2, with 9 bases identical to TRBD1. Germline V lookup: CDR1 SGHVS, CDR2 FQNEAQ. The V segment lost 2 bases and the J segment 6 bases; nucleotides outside the gene matches: 4. There are 15 residues in the CDR3. CDR3 loop: CASSLRQGVSGELFF. The DNA for the CDR3 is TGTGCCAGCAGCTTAAGACAGGGGGTTTCCGGGGAGCTGTTTTTT.

J is TRBJ2-7 and V is TRBV6-5; D may be TRBD2 (6 bases). Trimming cost V 6 bases and J 7 bases, with 19 bases left between them. There are 14 residues in the CDR3. CDR1 MNHEY and CDR2 SVGAGI come from the germline V gene. CDR3 in DNA: TGTGCCAGCAGCATCTCCGGGACTCCGGGGGAGCAGTACTTC. Its protein is CASSISGTPGEQYF.

This sequence joins TRBV12-3 or TRBV12-4 and TRBJ2-1; D possibly corresponds to TRBD2 (6 bases). The ends were cut back, 7 bases at V and 0 bases at J, with 16 bases in the middle. This CDR3 is 16 amino acids long. The chain's CDR3 is CASTEPGLSSYNEQFF. CDR3 nucleotide sequence: TGTGCCAGCACAGAACCGGGACTGAGCTCCTACAATGAGCAGTTCTTC.

This clonotype was counted only a few times. This rearrangement joins TRBV4-2 to TRBJ1-2; D is possibly TRBD1 (5 bases). V lost 3 bases to trimming and J lost 7 bases, with 15 bases between them. Germline CDR1 is LGHNA and CDR2 is YNFKEQ. This CDR3 region has 14 residues. The CDR3 nucleotides are TGTGCCAGCAGCCAGCGGGACGGTTCCGGTGGCTACACCTTC. This encodes CASSQRDGSGGYTF.

The chain recombines TRBV7-6 with TRBJ1-1, with D unclear. Per the germline V gene, CDR1 is SGHVS and CDR2 is FNYEAQ. The CDR3 contains 13 residues. The ends were cut back, 8 bases at V and 0 bases at J, with 10 bases in the middle. CDR3 amino acids: CASVPLMNTEAFF. The CDR3 bases are TGTGCCAGCGTACCTCTCATGAACACTGAAGCTTTCTTT.

The J gene is TRBJ1-1, the V gene TRBV9; tentative D call: TRBD1 (5 bases). CDR1 SGDLS and CDR2 YYNGEE come from the germline V gene. V was trimmed by 4 bases and J by 0 bases, leaving 13 bases between them. The CDR3 consists of 15 residues. The CDR3 here is CASSLGDLMNTEAFF. The CDR3, as DNA: TGTGCCAGCAGCCTAGGGGACTTAATGAACACTGAAGCTTTCTTT.

This chain links TRBV9 with TRBJ1-6; weak D call: TRBD1 (5 bases). The CDR3 is 15 amino acids. Germline-derived CDR1 and CDR2 are SGDLS and YYNGEE. The germline V and J ends were trimmed by 3 bases and 6 bases, with 13 bases remaining between them. The CDR3 DNA reads as TGTGCCAGCAGCGATCAGGCCGGGACTAATTCACCCCTCCACTTT. Translated, it gives CASSDQAGTNSPLHF.

This clonotype was counted only a few times. The rearrangement uses TRBV25-1 and TRBJ2-7; D remains ambiguous. Germline-derived CDR1 and CDR2 are MGHDK and SYGVNS. V lost 1 base and J 6 bases, leaving 7 bases between the germline ends. CDR3 length: 12 residues. CDR3 DNA sequence: TGTGCCAGCAGTGAATTGTGGGGCGAGCAGTACTTC. This sequence encodes CASSELWGEQYF.

The chain employs TRBV25-1 and TRBJ2-5, with no clear D. The CDR3 is made up of 13 amino acids. The germline V gene encodes CDR1 MGHDK and CDR2 SYGVNS. V lost 1 base and J 4 bases, leaving 7 bases between the germline ends. The CDR3 sequence: CASSELSPETQYF. In nucleotides, the CDR3 is TGTGCCAGCAGTGAATTGTCCCCAGAGACCCAGTACTTC.

V gene TRBV20-1 combines with J gene TRBJ2-1, with no clear D. The germline V gene has CDR1 DFQATT and CDR2 SNEGSKA (reference sequence). V dropped 0 bases and J dropped 0 bases, with 9 bases sitting between them. CDR3 size: 15 residues. The CDR3 region has the DNA TGCAGTGCTAGAGAAGCGTTGAGCTCCTACAATGAGCAGTTCTTC. Its translation is CSAREALSSYNEQFF.

This clonotype was counted only a few times. In DNA, the CDR3 is TGTGCCAGCACCCCCCCGGAGGGCAATCAGCCCCAGCATTTT. It translates to CASTPPEGNQPQHF. V is TRBV2 and J is TRBJ1-5; D not resolved. The V gene's germline CDR1 is SNHLY and CDR2 FYNNEI. Trimming cost V 7 bases and J 2 bases, with 12 bases left between them. CDR3 length: 14 residues.

The chain joins TRBV28 to TRBJ2-7, with TRBD1 identical over 7 bases. CDR1 is MDHEN and CDR2 is SYDVKM in the germline V gene. The CDR3 loop spans 14 amino acids. Trimming at V came to 5 bases and at J to 3 bases, leaving 7 bases not matched to a gene. The CDR3 reads CASSQTGVNYEQYF. In DNA form, the CDR3 reads TGTGCCAGCAGTCAAACAGGGGTTAACTACGAGCAGTACTTC.

This clonotype was counted many times. This sequence joins TRBV12-3 or TRBV12-4 and TRBJ1-2; the D is unclear. The CDR3 runs 12 residues. V lost 6 bases, J lost 5 bases, and 10 bases lay in between. The CDR3 spells CASSNFEYGYTF. The CDR3 DNA reads as TGTGCCAGCAGCAATTTCGAGTATGGCTACACCTTC.

J is TRBJ2-7 and V is TRBV7-6, with TRBD2 matching 7 bases. V lost 0 bases to trimming and J lost 3 bases; unmatched junction nucleotides: 2. This CDR3 is 14 amino acids long. Per the germline V gene, CDR1 is SGHVS and CDR2 is FNYEAQ. The CDR3 sequence is CASSLARGFYEQYF. CDR3 in DNA: TGTGCCAGCAGCTTAGCGCGGGGGTTCTACGAGCAGTACTTC.

The J gene is TRBJ1-6, the V gene TRBV4-1; 7 bases agree with TRBD1. Germline V CDR1 and CDR2: MGHRA, YSYEKL. Trimming took 5 bases from V and 3 from J; bases not matched to a gene: 7. The CDR3 has 16 amino acids. The CDR3 bases are TGCGCCAGCAGCACTTCGACAGGGATCTATAATTCACCCCTCCACTTT. It codes for CASSTSTGIYNSPLHF.

The V gene is TRBV19, the J gene TRBJ1-5; D not resolved. The CDR3 loop spans 15 amino acids. Trimming removed 3 bases from V and 7 bases from J, with 16 bases in between. The germline V gene has CDR1 LNHDA and CDR2 SQIVND (reference sequence). As DNA, the CDR3 is TGTGCCAGTAGTATGGTCCCCCACATCAACCAGCCCCAGCATTTT. It codes for CASSMVPHINQPQHF.

This clonotype was recorded a few times. The rearrangement links TRBV20-1 to TRBJ1-1, with 8 nucleotides matching TRBD1. The J segment lost 1 base and the V segment lost 4 bases, leaving 8 bases of the junction unmatched. The CDR3 contains 15 residues. Germline V gene data show CDR1 as DFQATT and CDR2 as SNEGSKA (reference sequence). The CDR3 here is CSATEVGTGNTEAFF. The CDR3, as DNA: TGCAGTGCTACCGAAGTGGGGACAGGGAACACTGAAGCTTTCTTT.

This clonotype was found many times. The rearrangement joins TRBV7-2 to TRBJ1-2; TRBD1 might be the D (5 bases). Germline lookup yields CDR1 SGHTA and CDR2 FQGNSA. The CDR3 consists of 13 residues. The V end was cut by 8 bases, the J end by 2 bases, with 12 bases between. The CDR3: CASRDGVNYGYTF. CDR3 DNA: TGTGCCAGCCGGGACGGAGTAAACTATGGCTACACCTTC. The variable domain in full, completed from reference TRBV7-2 and TRBJ1-2, reads GAGVSQSPSNKVTEKGKDVELRCDPISGHTALYWYRQSLGQGLEFLIYFQGNSAPDKSGLPSDRFSAERTGGSVSTLTIQRTQQEDSAVYLCASRDGVNYGYTFGSGTRLTVV.

This clonotype was counted at least ten times. DNA for the CDR3: TGTGCCAGCAGCGCACTCAGGGTTATGGATACGCAGTATTTT. The encoded protein is CASSALRVMDTQYF. The V gene is TRBV5-8, the J gene TRBJ2-3; possibly TRBD1 for D (5 bases). Germline CDR1 SGHTS, CDR2 YDEGEE. The CDR3 is made up of 14 amino acids. V lost 4 bases to trimming and J lost 6 bases, with 15 bases between them. Full variable domain (missing parts from reference TRBV5-8 and TRBJ2-3): EAGVTQSPTHLIKTRGQQATLRCSPISGHTSVYWYQQALGLGLQFLLWYDEGEERNRGNFPPRFSGRQFPNYSSELNVNALELEDSALYLCASSALRVMDTQYFGPGTRLTVL.

The chain has TRBV11-3 and TRBJ2-3; D remains unclear. Trimming shortened V by 8 bases and J by 0 bases, and 9 bases separated the two germline ends. Per germline, CDR1 SGHNT and CDR2 YENEEA. This CDR3 contains 13 residues. CDR3 coding DNA: TGTGCCAGCGCGGATATTAGCACAGATACGCAGTATTTT. It yields the protein CASADISTDTQYF.

This chain uses TRBV27 with TRBJ1-4, with a tentative D call TRBD1 (5 bases). V lost 4 bases and J lost 8, with 14 bases in between. Germline V CDR1 and CDR2: MNHEY, SMNVEV (reference sequence). This CDR3 is 14 amino acids long. The CDR3 DNA reads TGTGCCAGCAGTTCGTCAGGGAAGGGGGAAAAACTGTTTTTT. Protein product: CASSSSGKGEKLFF.